This T cell receptor (beta chain) was documented in a study of neurological immune-mediated disorders. General study results and limits: TCR clonal expansion peaked in HTLV-1-associated myelopathy patients and was lowest in multiple sclerosis patients. CDR3 amino acid sequences of expanded clones were not shared across subjects, a result suggesting private repertoires in all groups.

Sorted libraries drew on approximately 960,000 CD4+ or CD8+ T cells. This clonotype was seen many times. The antigen is not known. TCRdb called the 5' RACE reads again in MiXCR, with one record for every CDR3 protein. The table records 15,000 to 20,000 distinct CDR3 sequences, less than 15% of them present only once. Germline CDR1 reads LGHDT; CDR2 reads YNNKEL (reference sequence). This CDR3 has 14 residues. V was clipped by 4 bases and J by 2 bases, with 11 bases between them. The V gene is TRBV3-1, the J gene TRBJ1-1, with D possibly matching TRBD1 (6 bases). The sequence was obtained from a woman aged 55-69 years with HTLV-1-associated myelopathy (HAM/TSP). Material: CD4+ T cells from blood. This CDR3 is CASSLTDRNTEAFF. CDR3 DNA sequence: TGTGCCAGCAGCCTTACGGACAGAAACACTGAAGCTTTCTTT.